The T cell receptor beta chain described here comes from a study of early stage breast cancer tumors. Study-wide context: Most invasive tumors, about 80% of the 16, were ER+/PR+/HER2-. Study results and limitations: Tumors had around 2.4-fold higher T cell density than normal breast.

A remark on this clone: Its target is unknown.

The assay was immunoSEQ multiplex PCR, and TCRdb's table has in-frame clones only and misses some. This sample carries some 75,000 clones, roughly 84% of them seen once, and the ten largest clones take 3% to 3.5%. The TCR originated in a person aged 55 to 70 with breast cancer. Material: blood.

The CDR3, as DNA: TGCGCCAGCAGCTTGCGGTCTGGGAACACTGAAGCTTTCTTT. This encodes CASSLRSGNTEAFF. The chain carries TRBV5-1 and TRBJ1-1; no firm D call. The V gene's germline CDR1 is SGHRS and CDR2 YFSETQ. Trimming shortened V by 1 base and J by 1 base, and 8 bases separated the two germline ends. This CDR3 region has 14 residues.